This passage covers 3 T cell receptor beta chains from one sample sequenced in a study of blood T cell repertoires in COVID-19 (dated by TCRdb to the early 2020s). Library creation used the immunoSEQ multiplex PCR assay. Imported from immuneACCESS, the table was reduced by TCRdb to in-frame sequences with V and J called. These copies leave out some clones; in studies compared against another copy, an unresolved V gene accounts for under half, and the cause of the remainder is not known. A total of around 500,000 clones appear in this sample, approximately 85% of them only once. In total, the top ten clones hold approximately 2.9% of the sample. The sample taken for sequencing was peripheral blood. These receptor sequences come from a human donor in a cohort sampled during active COVID-19.

The CDR3, as DNA: TGTGCCAGCAGCATAGATCGGGTCCCCCCCTACGAGCAGTACTTC. Residues: CASSIDRVPPYEQYF. The genes are TRBV6-5 and TRBJ2-7; the D is unclear. Trimming removed 6 bases at V and 2 bases at J, with 17 bases between. Germline loops: CDR1 MNHEY, CDR2 SVGAGI. The CDR3 runs to 15 residues.

V is TRBV14 and J is TRBJ1-2; no reliable D call. The CDR3 consists of 12 residues. V lost 4 bases and J lost 9, with 12 bases in between. CDR1 is SGHDN and CDR2 is FVKESK in the germline V gene. CDR3 sequence: CASSPGSASYTF. The CDR3 DNA reads as TGTGCCAGCAGCCCGGGTTCCGCCAGCTACACCTTC.

V gene TRBV11-2 combines with J gene TRBJ2-2, with 9 bases identical to TRBD1. Germline assignment: CDR1 SGHAT and CDR2 FQNNGV. V shed 3 bases, J shed 5 bases, and the junction held 10 bases outside the gene matches. This CDR3 contains 17 residues. The CDR3 coding sequence is TGTGCCAGCAGCTTCCTAGGGACAGGGCGTAGGACCGGGGAGCTGTTTTTT. Amino acids: CASSFLGTGRRTGELFF.